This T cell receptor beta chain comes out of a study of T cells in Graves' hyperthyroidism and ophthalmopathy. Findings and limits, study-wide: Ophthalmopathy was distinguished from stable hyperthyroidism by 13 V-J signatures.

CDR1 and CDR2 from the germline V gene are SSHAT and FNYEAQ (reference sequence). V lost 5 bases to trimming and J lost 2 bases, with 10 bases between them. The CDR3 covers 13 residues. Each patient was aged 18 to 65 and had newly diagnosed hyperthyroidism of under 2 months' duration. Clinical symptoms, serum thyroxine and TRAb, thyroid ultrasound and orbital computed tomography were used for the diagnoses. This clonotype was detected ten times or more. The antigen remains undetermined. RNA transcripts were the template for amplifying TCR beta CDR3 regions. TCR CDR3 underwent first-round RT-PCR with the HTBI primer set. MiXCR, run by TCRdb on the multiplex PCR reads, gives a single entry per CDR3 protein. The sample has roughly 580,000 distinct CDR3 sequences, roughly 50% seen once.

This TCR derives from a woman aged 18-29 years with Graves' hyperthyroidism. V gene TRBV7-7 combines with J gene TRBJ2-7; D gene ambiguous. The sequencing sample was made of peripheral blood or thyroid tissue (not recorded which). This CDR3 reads CASSAGPTYEQYF. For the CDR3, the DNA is TGTGCCAGCAGCGCAGGACCCACCTACGAGCAGTACTTC.